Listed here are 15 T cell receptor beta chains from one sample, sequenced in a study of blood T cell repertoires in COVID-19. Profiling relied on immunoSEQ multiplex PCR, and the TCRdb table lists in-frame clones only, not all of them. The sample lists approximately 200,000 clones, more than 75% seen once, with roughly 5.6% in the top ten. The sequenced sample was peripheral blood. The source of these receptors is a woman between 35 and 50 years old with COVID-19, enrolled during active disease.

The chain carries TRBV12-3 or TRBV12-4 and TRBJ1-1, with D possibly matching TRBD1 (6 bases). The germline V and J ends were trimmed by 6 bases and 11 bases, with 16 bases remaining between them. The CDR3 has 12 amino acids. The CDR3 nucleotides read TGTGCCAGCAGCAAAGAAGGGGGATTGGCTTTCTTT. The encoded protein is CASSKEGGLAFF.

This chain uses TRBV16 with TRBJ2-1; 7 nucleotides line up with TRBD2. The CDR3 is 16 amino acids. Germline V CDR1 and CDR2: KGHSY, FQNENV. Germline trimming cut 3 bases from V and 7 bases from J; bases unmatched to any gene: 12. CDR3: CASSHARRGTENEQFF. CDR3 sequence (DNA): TGTGCCAGCAGCCACGCCCGGCGGGGGACCGAGAATGAGCAGTTCTTC.

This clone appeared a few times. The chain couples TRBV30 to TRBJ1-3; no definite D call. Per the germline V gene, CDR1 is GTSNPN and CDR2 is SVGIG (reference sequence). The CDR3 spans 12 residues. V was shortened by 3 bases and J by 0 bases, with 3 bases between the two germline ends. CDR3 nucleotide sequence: TGTGCCTGGAGGCGCTCTGGAAACACCATATATTTT. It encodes CAWRRSGNTIYF.

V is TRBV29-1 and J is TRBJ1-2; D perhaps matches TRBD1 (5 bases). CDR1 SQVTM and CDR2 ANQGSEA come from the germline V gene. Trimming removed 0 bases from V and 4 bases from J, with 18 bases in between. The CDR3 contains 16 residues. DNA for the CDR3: TGCAGCGTTGAAGATCTTCGGGGGAGCTTTGTCTATGGCTACACCTTC. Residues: CSVEDLRGSFVYGYTF.

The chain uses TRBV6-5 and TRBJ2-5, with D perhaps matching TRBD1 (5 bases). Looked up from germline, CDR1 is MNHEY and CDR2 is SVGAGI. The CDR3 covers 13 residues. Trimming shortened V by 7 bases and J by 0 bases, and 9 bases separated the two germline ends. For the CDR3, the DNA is TGTGCCAGCATCAAGACAGACCAAGAGACCCAGTACTTC. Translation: CASIKTDQETQYF.

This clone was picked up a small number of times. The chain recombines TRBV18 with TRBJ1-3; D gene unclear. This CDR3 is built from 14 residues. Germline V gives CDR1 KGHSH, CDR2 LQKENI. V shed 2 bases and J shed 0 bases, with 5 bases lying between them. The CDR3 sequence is CASSPERSGNTIYF. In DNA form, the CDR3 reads TGTGCCAGCTCACCAGAGCGCTCTGGAAACACCATATATTTT.

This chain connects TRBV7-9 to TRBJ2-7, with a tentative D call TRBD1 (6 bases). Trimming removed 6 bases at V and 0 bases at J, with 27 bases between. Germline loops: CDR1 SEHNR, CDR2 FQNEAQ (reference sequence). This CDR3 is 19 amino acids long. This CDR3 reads CASSSPPGPTGELSYEQYF. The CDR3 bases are TGTGCCAGCAGTTCCCCTCCGGGGCCGACAGGTGAACTCTCCTACGAGCAGTACTTC.

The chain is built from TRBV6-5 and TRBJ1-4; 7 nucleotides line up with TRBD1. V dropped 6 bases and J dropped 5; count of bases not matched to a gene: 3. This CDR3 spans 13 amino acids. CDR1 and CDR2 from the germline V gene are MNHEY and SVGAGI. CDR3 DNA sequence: TGTGCCAGCAGCGACAGGGTGAATGAAAAACTGTTTTTT. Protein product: CASSDRVNEKLFF.

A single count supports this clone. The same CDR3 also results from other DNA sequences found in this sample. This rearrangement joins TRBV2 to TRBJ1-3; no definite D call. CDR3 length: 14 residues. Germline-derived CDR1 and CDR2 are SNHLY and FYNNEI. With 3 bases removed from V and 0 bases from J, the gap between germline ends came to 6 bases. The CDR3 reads CASSEGSSGNTIYF. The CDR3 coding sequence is TGTGCCAGCAGTGAGGGCAGCTCTGGAAACACCATATATTTT.

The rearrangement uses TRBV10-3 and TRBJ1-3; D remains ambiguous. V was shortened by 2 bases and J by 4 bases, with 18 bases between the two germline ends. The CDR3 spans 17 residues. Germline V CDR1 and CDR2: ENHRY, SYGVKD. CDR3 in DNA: TGTGCCATCAGTGAGGAGGGAGGGAGATTGACGGGAAACACCATATATTTT. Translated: CAISEEGGRLTGNTIYF.

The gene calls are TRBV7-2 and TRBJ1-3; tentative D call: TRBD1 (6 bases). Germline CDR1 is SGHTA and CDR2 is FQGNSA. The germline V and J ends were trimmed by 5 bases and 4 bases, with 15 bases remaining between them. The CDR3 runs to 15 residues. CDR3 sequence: CASSAQQGAGNTIYF. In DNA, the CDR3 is TGTGCCAGCAGCGCTCAACAGGGAGCGGGAAACACCATATATTTT.

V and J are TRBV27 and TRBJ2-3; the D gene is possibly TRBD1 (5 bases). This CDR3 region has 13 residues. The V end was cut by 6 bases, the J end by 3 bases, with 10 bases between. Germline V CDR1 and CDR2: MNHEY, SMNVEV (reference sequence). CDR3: CASRIQGTDTQYF. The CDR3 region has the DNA TGTGCCAGCAGGATCCAGGGAACAGATACGCAGTATTTT.

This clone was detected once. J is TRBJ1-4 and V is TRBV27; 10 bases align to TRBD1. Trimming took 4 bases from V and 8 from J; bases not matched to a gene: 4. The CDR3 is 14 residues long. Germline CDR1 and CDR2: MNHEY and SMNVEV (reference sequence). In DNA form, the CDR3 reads TGTGCCAGCAGTTGGACAGGGGGGGGCGAAAAACTGTTTTTT. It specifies CASSWTGGGEKLFF.

The CDR3 is CASSSRTSGSSDTQYF. CDR3 sequence (DNA): TGCGCCAGCAGCAGCCGGACTAGCGGGTCTTCAGATACGCAGTATTTT. J is TRBJ2-3 and V is TRBV5-1; 11 nucleotides agree with TRBD2. After removal of 4 bases from V and 4 bases from J, the junction contained 8 bases not matched to a gene. Germline CDR1 is SGHRS and CDR2 is YFSETQ. The CDR3 length is 16 residues.

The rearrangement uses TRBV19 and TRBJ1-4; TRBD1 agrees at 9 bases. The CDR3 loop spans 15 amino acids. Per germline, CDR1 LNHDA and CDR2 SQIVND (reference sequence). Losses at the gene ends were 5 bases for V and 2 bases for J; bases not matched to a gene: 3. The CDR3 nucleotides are TGTGCCAGTAGTCAACAGGGGGCGACTAATGAAAAACTGTTTTTT. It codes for CASSQQGATNEKLFF.